A selection of T cell receptor beta chains follows, all from one sample in a study of CD8+ T cells in alopecia areata. Clones were sequenced by immunoSEQ multiplex PCR, and TCRdb holds only the in-frame ones, with some missing. The sample has about 130,000 clones, about 50% seen once. The sequencing used CD8+ T cells sorted from blood, collected at week 0. Every receptor here comes from a human donor with alopecia areata. Both conserved end residues are part of each CDR3. A D gene is named only where the DNA matches it firmly. Rows give clone size only sometimes, using once, few, many, or a class for an expanded clone.

abundance	v_gene	j_gene	d_gene	CDR3nt	CDR3aa
-	TRBV29-1	TRBJ2-1	-	TGCAGCGTTGATGGAGAGAAATACGAGCAGTTCTTC	CSVDGEKYEQFF
few	TRBV7-2	TRBJ1-1	-	TGTGCCAGCAGACCACCTCCCGGAAGAGGCACTGAAGCTTTCTTT	CASRPPPGRGTEAFF
-	TRBV5-1	TRBJ2-7	-	TGCGCCAGCAGCCTGCCGAGCTACGAGCAGTACTTC	CASSLPSYEQYF
many	TRBV7-9	TRBJ1-5	-	TGTGCCAGCAGTCGCGATATCGAGAGGCAGCCCCAGCATTTT	CASSRDIERQPQHF
-	TRBV6-4	TRBJ2-3	TRBD2	TGTGCCAGCAGTGCCGGGACTAGCGGGGGCACAGATACGCAGTATTTT	CASSAGTSGGTDTQYF
-	TRBV7-2	TRBJ1-5	-	TGTGCCAGCAGGCCGGATCGTGGTAGCAATCAGCCCCAGCATTTT	CASRPDRGSNQPQHF
-	TRBV13	TRBJ2-7	TRBD1	TGTGCCAGCAGCCCAGGAGAATTGACAGGGGGTTCCTACGAGCAGTACTTC	CASSPGELTGGSYEQYF
-	TRBV5-6	TRBJ1-5	-	TGTGCCAGCAGCTTGTCGATACCCAGGGAGGAGAATAGCAATCAGCCCCAGCATTTT	CASSLSIPREENSNQPQHF
-	TRBV30	TRBJ1-2	-	TGTGCCTGGAGTGGAGAATTCACCAGAATACTTAACTATGGCTACACCTTC	CAWSGEFTRILNYGYTF
-	TRBV5-1	TRBJ2-7	-	TGCGCCAGCAGGGGCGGGGGCTTCTCCTACGAGCAGTACTTC	CASRGGGFSYEQYF
-	TRBV29-1	TRBJ1-2	-	TGCAGCGTTGGAAATTTTAATGGCTACACCTTC	CSVGNFNGYTF
few	TRBV9	TRBJ2-7	TRBD1	TGTGCCAGCAGCGAAGGGACAGCACACTCCTACGAGCAGTACTTC	CASSEGTAHSYEQYF
-	TRBV9	TRBJ1-2	-	TGTGCCAGCAGCGTAGCTACTGGCCGGGAGGCCTATGGCTACACCTTC	CASSVATGREAYGYTF
-	TRBV7-8	TRBJ2-5	-	TGTGCCAGCACCATAGGGCCCGAGACCCAGTACTTC	CASTIGPETQYF
-	TRBV7-9	TRBJ1-2	-	TGTGCCAGCAGCTCAAGAGCGGGGGCGCGGGGCTACACCTTC	CASSSRAGARGYTF
few	TRBV7-3	TRBJ1-2	-	TGTGCCAGCAGCTTGGACGGCTATGGCTACACCTTC	CASSLDGYGYTF
few	TRBV2	TRBJ2-5	TRBD2	TGTGCCAGCAGTGAAGGTTCTAGCGGGATACAAGAGACCCAGTACTTC	CASSEGSSGIQETQYF
few	TRBV6-1	TRBJ2-6	-	TGTGCCAGCAGTGAAGCGGACAACTCTGGGGCCAACGTCCTGACTTTC	CASSEADNSGANVLTF
-	TRBV6-1	TRBJ2-6	-	TGTGCCAGCAGTGAAACCCCGTCTGGGGCCAACGTCCTGACTTTC	CASSETPSGANVLTF
-	TRBV29-1	TRBJ2-3	TRBD1	TGCAGCTCTGCTGGGGACAGGGTTACAGATACGCAGTATTTT	CSSAGDRVTDTQYF
-	TRBV30	TRBJ2-6	-	TGTGCCTGGAGTGTACTTGGGCCAGTCGGCGTCCTGACTTTC	CAWSVLGPVGVLTF
-	TRBV29-1	TRBJ1-1	TRBD1	TGCAGCGTTGACCGGCAGGGGGCGGCTGGAGCTTTCTTT	CSVDRQGAAGAFF
-	TRBV27	TRBJ1-5	-	TGTGCCAGCAGTTTGGCCGGAGTGTATCAGCCCCAGCATTTT	CASSLAGVYQPQHF
-	TRBV27	TRBJ2-1	-	TGTGCCAGCAGTCTAGAGGGAGACAATGAGCAGTTCTTC	CASSLEGDNEQFF
few	TRBV29-1	TRBJ2-5	TRBD2	TGCAGCGTGGGTCTTGGGACTAGCGGGGGGGAGACCCAGTACTTC	CSVGLGTSGGETQYF
few	TRBV29-1	TRBJ1-1	-	TGCAGCGTTGAAAGGGAGGGGGAAGCTTTCTTT	CSVEREGEAFF
-	TRBV6-5	TRBJ2-7	-	TGTGCCAGCAGCCCACAGGGAGGCGAGCAGTACTTC	CASSPQGGEQYF
-	TRBV4-1	TRBJ1-1	TRBD1	TGCGCCAGCAGCCAAGACGAAGACAGGGGAACTGAAGCTTTCTTT	CASSQDEDRGTEAFF
-	TRBV11-2	TRBJ1-5	-	TGTGCCAGCAGCCATGGACGGGGGCCCCAGCATTTT	CASSHGRGPQHF
-	TRBV13	TRBJ2-7	-	TGTGCCAGCAGCAGCGGTTTAGGCGGGATTTACGAGCAGTACTTC	CASSSGLGGIYEQYF
few	TRBV27	TRBJ2-2	TRBD1	TGTGCCAGCAGTTCTGGGACAGGGCTGAACACCGGGGAGCTGTTTTTT	CASSSGTGLNTGELFF
few	TRBV11-2	TRBJ2-7	-	TGTGCCAGCAGCTTAGTGGGAGAGCAGTACTTC	CASSLVGEQYF
few	TRBV6-5	TRBJ2-7	-	TGTGCCAGCAGTTACTATGACGAGCAGTACTTC	CASSYYDEQYF
few	TRBV9	TRBJ2-7	-	TGTGCCAGCAGCGAGGGGGGACAAACCTACGAGCAGTACTTC	CASSEGGQTYEQYF
few	TRBV29-1	TRBJ2-1	TRBD2	TGCAGCGTTCCCTTTTATGCTAGCGGGGGGAGATACAATGAGCAGTTCTTC	CSVPFYASGGRYNEQFF
-	TRBV27	TRBJ2-7	TRBD1	TGTGCCAGCAGTTTCTCGACAGGGACGTTCACCTACGAGCAGTACTTC	CASSFSTGTFTYEQYF
-	TRBV4-3	TRBJ2-1	-	TGCGCCAGCAGCCAAGGGTACGCCTACAATGAGCAGTTCTTC	CASSQGYAYNEQFF
-	TRBV27	TRBJ2-3	TRBD1	TGTGCCAGCAGTGCCCCGGGACAGGGGACAGATACGCAGTATTTT	CASSAPGQGTDTQYF
-	TRBV19	TRBJ2-7	-	TGTGCCAGTAGTCCTACCGGGACAAGAGTCGACGAGCAGTACTTC	CASSPTGTRVDEQYF
-	TRBV5-6	TRBJ1-2	-	TGTGCCAGCATCCCCGGAGGGATTAACTATGGCTACACCTTC	CASIPGGINYGYTF
-	TRBV29-1	TRBJ2-4	-	TGCAGCGTTGACGGGTTGGAGGGGAGTGCCAAAAACATTCAGTACTTC	CSVDGLEGSAKNIQYF
-	TRBV30	TRBJ1-1	-	TGTGCCTGGGGGATCGTCTGGGAAGGGCCCAACACTGAAGCTTTCTTT	CAWGIVWEGPNTEAFF
-	TRBV13	TRBJ2-2	-	TGTGCCAGCAGCACCAGATGGCAGAACACCGGGGAGCTGTTTTTT	CASSTRWQNTGELFF
few	TRBV5-6	TRBJ2-1	-	TGTGCCAGCAGCATAACAGGGAACAATGAGCAGTTCTTC	CASSITGNNEQFF
few	TRBV6-4	TRBJ2-1	TRBD2	TGTGCCAGCAGTGAATTTCATAGCGGGGGGGCTTTCAATGAGCAGTTCTTC	CASSEFHSGGAFNEQFF
-	TRBV6-5	TRBJ1-4	-	TGTGCCAGCAGTTACTCAGGAGCCCCCAATGAAAAACTGTTTTTT	CASSYSGAPNEKLFF
once	TRBV27	TRBJ1-5	-	TGTGCCAGCAGTTTAAGGCAGGGTGATCAGCCCCAGCATTTT	CASSLRQGDQPQHF
-	TRBV30	TRBJ2-5	-	TGTGCCTGGAGTGTACCGGGAGAACCGGCCGAGACCCAGTACTTC	CAWSVPGEPAETQYF
-	TRBV29-1	TRBJ2-7	TRBD1	TGCAGCGTCGCAGGGACAGACGTTTCCTACGAGCAGTACTTC	CSVAGTDVSYEQYF